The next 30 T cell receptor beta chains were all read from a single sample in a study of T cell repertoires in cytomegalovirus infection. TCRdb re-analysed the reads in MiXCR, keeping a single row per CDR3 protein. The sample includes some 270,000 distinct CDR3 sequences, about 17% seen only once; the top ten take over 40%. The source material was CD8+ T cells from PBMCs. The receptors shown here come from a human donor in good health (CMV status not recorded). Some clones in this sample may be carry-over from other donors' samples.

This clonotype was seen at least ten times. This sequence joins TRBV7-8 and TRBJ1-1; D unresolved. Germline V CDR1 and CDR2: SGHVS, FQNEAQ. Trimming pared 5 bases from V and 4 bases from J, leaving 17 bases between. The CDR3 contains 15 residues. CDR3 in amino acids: CASSALGGGGTEAFF. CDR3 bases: TGTGCCAGCAGCGCCCTGGGTGGTGGTGGCACTGAAGCTTTCTTT.

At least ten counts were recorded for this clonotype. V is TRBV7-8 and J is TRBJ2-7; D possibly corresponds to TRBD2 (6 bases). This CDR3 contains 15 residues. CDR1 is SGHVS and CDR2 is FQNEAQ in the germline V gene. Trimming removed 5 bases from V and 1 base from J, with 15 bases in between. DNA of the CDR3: TGTGCCAGCAGCCCGCTCGGGCGGGGATCCTACGAGCAGTACTTC. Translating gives CASSPLGRGSYEQYF.

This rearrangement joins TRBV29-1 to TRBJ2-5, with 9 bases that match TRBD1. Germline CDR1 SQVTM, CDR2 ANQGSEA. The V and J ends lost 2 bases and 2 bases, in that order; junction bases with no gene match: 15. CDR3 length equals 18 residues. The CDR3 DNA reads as TGCAGCGTTGAATCATTACCCCGCCGGGACAGGGTTCAAGAGACCCAGTACTTC. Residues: CSVESLPRRDRVQETQYF.

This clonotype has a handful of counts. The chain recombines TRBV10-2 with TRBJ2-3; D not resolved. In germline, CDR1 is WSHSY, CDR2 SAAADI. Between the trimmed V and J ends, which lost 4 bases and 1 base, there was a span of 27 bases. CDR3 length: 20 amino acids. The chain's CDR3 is CASSGSYDRSQRYGTDTQYF. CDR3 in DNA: TGCGCCAGCAGTGGGTCATACGACCGATCACAACGATATGGCACAGATACGCAGTATTTT.

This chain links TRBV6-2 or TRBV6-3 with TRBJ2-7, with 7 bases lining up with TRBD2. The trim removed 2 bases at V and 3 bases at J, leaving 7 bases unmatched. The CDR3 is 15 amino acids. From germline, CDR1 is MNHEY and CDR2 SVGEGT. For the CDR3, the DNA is TGTGCCAGCAGTTACGCCGAAGGGAGGGACTACGAGCAGTACTTC. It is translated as CASSYAEGRDYEQYF.

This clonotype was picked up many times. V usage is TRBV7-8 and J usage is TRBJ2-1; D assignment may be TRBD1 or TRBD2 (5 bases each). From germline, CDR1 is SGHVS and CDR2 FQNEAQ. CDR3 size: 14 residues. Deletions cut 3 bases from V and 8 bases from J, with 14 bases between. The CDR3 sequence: CASSFPVGEHEQFF. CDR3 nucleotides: TGTGCCAGCAGCTTTCCGGTAGGGGAGCATGAGCAGTTCTTC.

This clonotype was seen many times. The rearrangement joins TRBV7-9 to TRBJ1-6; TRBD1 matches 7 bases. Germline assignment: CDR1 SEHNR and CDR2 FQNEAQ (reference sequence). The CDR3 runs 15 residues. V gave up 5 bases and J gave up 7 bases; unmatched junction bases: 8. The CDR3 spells CASSQTGQLNSPLHF. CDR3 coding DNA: TGTGCCAGCAGCCAAACGGGACAGCTCAATTCACCCCTCCACTTT.

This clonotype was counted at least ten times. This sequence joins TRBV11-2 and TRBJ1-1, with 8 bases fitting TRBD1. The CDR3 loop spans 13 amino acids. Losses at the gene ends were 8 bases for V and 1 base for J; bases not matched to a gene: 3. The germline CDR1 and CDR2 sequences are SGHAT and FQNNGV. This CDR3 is CASYTGGNTEAFF. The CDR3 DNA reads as TGTGCCAGCTACACAGGGGGGAACACTGAAGCTTTCTTT.

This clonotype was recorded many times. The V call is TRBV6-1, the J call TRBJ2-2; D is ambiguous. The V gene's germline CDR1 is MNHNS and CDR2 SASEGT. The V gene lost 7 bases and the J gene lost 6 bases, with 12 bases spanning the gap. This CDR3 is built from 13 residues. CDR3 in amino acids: CASTLGPSGELFF. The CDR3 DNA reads TGTGCCAGCACCCTAGGCCCCTCCGGGGAGCTGTTTTTT.

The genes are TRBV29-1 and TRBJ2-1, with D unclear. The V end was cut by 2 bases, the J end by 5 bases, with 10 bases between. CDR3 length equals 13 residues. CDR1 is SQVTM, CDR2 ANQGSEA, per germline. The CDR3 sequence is CSVESPKNNEQFF. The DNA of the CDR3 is TGCAGCGTTGAATCCCCAAAGAACAATGAGCAGTTCTTC.

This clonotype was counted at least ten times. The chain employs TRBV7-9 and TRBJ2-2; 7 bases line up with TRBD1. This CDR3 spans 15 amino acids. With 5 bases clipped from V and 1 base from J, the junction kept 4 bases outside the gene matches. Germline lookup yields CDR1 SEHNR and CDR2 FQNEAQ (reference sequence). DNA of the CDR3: TGTGCCAGCAGCCCCGGACAGGAGAACACCGGGGAGCTGTTTTTT. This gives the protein CASSPGQENTGELFF.

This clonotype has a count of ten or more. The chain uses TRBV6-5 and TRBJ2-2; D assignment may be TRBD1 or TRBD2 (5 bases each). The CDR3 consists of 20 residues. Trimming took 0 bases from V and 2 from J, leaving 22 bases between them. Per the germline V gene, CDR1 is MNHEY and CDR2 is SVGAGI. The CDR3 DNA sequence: TGTGCCAGCAGTTACTCGCTACATGCCCGGGACGCCCGAAACACCGGGGAGCTGTTTTTT. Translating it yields CASSYSLHARDARNTGELFF.

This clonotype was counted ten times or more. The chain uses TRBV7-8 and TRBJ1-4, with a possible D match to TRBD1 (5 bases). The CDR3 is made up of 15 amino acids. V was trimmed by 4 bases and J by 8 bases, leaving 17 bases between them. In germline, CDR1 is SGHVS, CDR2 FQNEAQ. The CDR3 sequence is CASSSRGLNEEKLFF. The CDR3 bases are TGTGCCAGCAGCTCGAGGGGACTCAATGAGGAAAAACTGTTTTTT. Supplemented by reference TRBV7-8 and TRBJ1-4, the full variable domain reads GAGVSQSPRYKVAKRGQDVALRCDPISGHVSLFWYQQALGQGPEFLTYFQNEAQLDKSGLPSDRFFAERPEGSVSTLKIQRTQQEDSAVYLCASSSRGLNEEKLFFGSGTQLSVL.

The CDR3 spells CASSLSGGNNEQFF. DNA of the CDR3: TGTGCCAGCAGCTTATCGGGGGGGAACAATGAGCAGTTCTTC. V is TRBV7-2 and J is TRBJ2-1, with 8 bases that match TRBD2. The CDR3 is made up of 14 amino acids. The junction had 2 bases not matched to a gene; V was cut back by 2 bases and J by 5 bases. CDR1 SGHTA and CDR2 FQGNSA come from the germline V gene.

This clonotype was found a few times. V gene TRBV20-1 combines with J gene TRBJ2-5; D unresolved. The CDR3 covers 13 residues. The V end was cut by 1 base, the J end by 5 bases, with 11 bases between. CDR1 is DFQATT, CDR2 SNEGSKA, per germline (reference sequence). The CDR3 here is CSARASLGETQYF. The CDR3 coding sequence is TGCAGTGCTAGAGCCTCCCTGGGGGAGACCCAGTACTTC.

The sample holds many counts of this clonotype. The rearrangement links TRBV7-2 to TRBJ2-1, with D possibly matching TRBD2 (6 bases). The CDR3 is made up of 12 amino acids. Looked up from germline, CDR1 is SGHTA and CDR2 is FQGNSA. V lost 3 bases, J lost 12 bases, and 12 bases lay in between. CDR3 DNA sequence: TGTGCCAGCAGCTTCTATCGGGACTCGCAGTTCTTC. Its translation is CASSFYRDSQFF.

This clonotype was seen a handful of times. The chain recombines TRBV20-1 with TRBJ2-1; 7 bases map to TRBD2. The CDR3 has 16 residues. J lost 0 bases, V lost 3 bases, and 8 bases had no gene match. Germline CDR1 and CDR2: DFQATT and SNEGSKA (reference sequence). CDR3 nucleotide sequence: TGCAGTGCTAGGGAAGCGGGGCGTAGCTCCTACAATGAGCAGTTCTTC. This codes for CSAREAGRSSYNEQFF.

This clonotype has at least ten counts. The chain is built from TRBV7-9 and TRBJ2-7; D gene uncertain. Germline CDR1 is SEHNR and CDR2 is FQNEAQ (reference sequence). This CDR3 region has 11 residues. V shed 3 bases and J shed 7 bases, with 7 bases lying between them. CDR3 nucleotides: TGTGCCAGCAGCTTTGGGGTGGAGCAGTACTTC. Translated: CASSFGVEQYF.

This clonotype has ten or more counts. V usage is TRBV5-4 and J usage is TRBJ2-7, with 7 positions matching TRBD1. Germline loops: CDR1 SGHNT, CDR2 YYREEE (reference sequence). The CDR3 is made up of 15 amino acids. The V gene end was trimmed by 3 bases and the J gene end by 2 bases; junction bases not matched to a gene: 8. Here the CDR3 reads CASSSTGQVPYEQYF. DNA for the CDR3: TGTGCCAGCAGCTCGACCGGACAGGTCCCCTACGAGCAGTACTTC.

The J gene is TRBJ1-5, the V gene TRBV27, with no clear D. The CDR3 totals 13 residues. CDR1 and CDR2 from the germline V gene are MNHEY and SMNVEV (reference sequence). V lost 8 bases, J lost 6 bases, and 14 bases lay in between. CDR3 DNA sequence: TGTGCCAGCGCTGTTGCGGGGAGTCAGCCCCAGCATTTT. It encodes CASAVAGSQPQHF.

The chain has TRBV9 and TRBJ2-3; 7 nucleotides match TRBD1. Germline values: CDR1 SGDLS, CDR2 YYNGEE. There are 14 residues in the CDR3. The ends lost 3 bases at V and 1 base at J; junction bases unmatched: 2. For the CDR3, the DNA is TGTGCCAGCAGCGACGGACAGGGCACAGATACGCAGTATTTT. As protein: CASSDGQGTDTQYF.

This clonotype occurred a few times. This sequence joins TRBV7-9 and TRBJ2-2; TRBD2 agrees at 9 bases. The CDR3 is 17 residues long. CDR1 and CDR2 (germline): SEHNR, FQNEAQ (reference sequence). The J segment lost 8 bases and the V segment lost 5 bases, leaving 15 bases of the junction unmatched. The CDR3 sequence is CASSPRLTSGRLGELFF. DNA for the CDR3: TGTGCCAGCAGCCCACGGCTGACTAGCGGCCGTCTGGGGGAGCTGTTTTTT.

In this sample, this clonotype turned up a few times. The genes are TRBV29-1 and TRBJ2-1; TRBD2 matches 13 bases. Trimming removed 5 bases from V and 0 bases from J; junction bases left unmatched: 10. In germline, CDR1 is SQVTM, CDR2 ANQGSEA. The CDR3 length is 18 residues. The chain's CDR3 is CSVTPTSGGQSSYNEQFF. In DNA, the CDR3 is TGCAGCGTTACTCCGACTAGCGGGGGGCAATCCTCCTACAATGAGCAGTTCTTC.

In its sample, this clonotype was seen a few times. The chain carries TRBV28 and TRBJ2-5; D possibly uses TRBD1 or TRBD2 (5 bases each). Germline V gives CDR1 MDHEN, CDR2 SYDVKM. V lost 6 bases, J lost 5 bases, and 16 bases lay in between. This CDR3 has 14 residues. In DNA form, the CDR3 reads TGTGCCAGCAGGAAACTCGGGGCGCGGGAGACCCAGTACTTC. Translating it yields CASRKLGARETQYF. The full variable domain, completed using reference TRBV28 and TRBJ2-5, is DVKVTQSSRYLVKRTGEKVFLECVQDMDHENMFWYRQDPGLGLRLIYFSYDVKMKEKGDIPEGYSVSREKKERFSLILESASTNQTSMYLCASRKLGARETQYFGPGTRLLVL.

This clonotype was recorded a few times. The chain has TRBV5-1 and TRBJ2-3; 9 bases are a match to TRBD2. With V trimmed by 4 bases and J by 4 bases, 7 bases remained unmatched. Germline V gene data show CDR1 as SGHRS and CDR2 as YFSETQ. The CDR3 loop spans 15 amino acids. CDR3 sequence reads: CASSPSGGIADTQYF. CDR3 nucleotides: TGCGCCAGCAGCCCCAGCGGGGGGATCGCAGATACGCAGTATTTT.

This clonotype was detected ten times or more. The CDR3 nucleotides are TGTGCCAGCAGTGGAGTGGCGCTTAACTCCTACGAGCAGTACTTC. It translates to CASSGVALNSYEQYF. The gene calls are TRBV2 and TRBJ2-7; D unclear. The germline V gene has CDR1 SNHLY and CDR2 FYNNEI. V was trimmed by 4 bases and J by 0 bases, leaving 13 bases between them. The CDR3 length is 15 residues.

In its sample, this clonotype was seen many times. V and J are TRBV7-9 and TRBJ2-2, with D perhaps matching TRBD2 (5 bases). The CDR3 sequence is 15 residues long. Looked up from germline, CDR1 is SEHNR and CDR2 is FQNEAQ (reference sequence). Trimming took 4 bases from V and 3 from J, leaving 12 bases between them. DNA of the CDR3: TGTGCCAGCAGCTCCTCGGGGTCGGACACCGGGGAGCTGTTTTTT. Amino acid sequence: CASSSSGSDTGELFF.

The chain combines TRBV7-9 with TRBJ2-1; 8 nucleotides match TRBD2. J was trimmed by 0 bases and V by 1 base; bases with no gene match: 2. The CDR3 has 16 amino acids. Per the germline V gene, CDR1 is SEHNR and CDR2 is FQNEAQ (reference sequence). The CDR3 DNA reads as TGTGCCAGCAGCTTAGACGGGGGGGCCTCCTACAATGAGCAGTTCTTC. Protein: CASSLDGGASYNEQFF.

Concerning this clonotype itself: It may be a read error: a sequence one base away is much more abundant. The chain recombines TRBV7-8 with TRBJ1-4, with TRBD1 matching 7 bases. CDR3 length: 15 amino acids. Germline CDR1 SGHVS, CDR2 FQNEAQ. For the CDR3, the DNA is TGTACCAGCAGCGAGGGGGCACCATCCTCCACAAAACTGTTTTTT. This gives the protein CTSSEGAPSSTKLFF.

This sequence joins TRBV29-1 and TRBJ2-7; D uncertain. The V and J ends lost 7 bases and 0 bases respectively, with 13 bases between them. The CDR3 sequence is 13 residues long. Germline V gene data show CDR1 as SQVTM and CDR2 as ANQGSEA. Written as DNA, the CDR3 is TGCAGCGCCTTAGACGTTGCCTCCTACGAGCAGTACTTC. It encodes CSALDVASYEQYF.